This TCR beta chain was obtained from a study of blood T cell repertoires in COVID-19. Produced via immunoSEQ multiplex PCR; TCRdb's table is partial and in-frame only. The table shows about 250,000 clones, with approximately 82% occurring only once. Trimming removed 0 bases from V and 4 bases from J, with 6 bases in between. The CDR3 covers 13 residues. Germline lookup yields CDR1 SGHVS and CDR2 FQNEAQ. Sequences were obtained from peripheral blood. This sequence joins TRBV7-8 and TRBJ2-5; no clear D gene. The sequence was obtained from a man aged 40-49 years with active or convalescent COVID-19. CDR3 loop: CASSLAPSETQYF. The CDR3 region has the DNA TGTGCCAGCAGCTTAGCCCCATCAGAGACCCAGTACTTC. Full variable domain (remainder filled in from reference TRBV7-8 and TRBJ2-5): GAGVSQSPRYKVAKRGQDVALRCDPISGHVSLFWYQQALGQGPEFLTYFQNEAQLDKSGLPSDRFFAERPEGSVSTLKIQRTQQEDSAVYLCASSLAPSETQYFGPGTRLLVL.